The clone carrying this TCR beta chain was recorded a few times. Antigen: not known. This record belongs to a study of post-analysis software for immune sequencing data. Unique molecular identifiers had been added to the TCR beta cDNA libraries. TCRdb passed the PCR reads through MiXCR, listing each CDR3 protein once. The sample yields about 570,000 distinct CDR3 sequences, 34% seen once. The germline gives CDR1 MNHEY, CDR2 SMNVEV (reference sequence). The CDR3 has 13 residues. V lost 6 bases and J 4 bases, leaving 13 bases between the germline ends. The study, taken as a whole, reports: Controls showed lower frequencies than patients for five or six TRBV segments, and TRBV5-6, TRBV5-1 and TRBV20-1 were among these.

The sample was blood. The chain is built from TRBV27 and TRBJ2-7; tentative D call: TRBD1 (6 bases). The receptor was isolated from a girl younger than 18 with multiple sclerosis. This CDR3 is CASRQGAFYEQYF. The CDR3 DNA reads TGTGCCAGCAGACAGGGCGCTTTTTACGAGCAGTACTTC.